This entry describes one T cell receptor beta chain. CDR3 length: 15 residues. V lost 2 bases to trimming and J lost 0 bases, with 12 bases between them. Germline V gene sequence: CDR1 SGHNT, CDR2 YYREEE (reference sequence). TCRdb keeps only in-frame clones here, not all; method: immunoSEQ multiplex PCR. The data hold about 2 million clones, with roughly 94% observed a single time. Cells designated naive CD8 were CD45RO-negative and were positively selected for CCR7, with terminally differentiated effector memory CD45RA+ cells excluded. This entry is derived from a study of shared clonotypes between healthy human individuals.

The genes are TRBV5-4 and TRBJ2-7; unclear D gene. This receptor was identified in a man younger than 35 in good health. Sequenced material: naive CD8+ T cells sorted from blood. The CDR3 loop reads CASSLEPMSSYEQYF. CDR3 DNA: TGTGCCAGCAGCTTAGAGCCCATGAGCTCCTACGAGCAGTACTTC.